What follows describes a single TCR beta chain. As yet, its antigen is unknown. This entry is derived from a study of PD-L1 blockade in urothelial cancer. Study-wide background: Administration of atezolizumab to patients began around 2014, at 1,200 mg intravenously every 3 weeks. There were a median of approximately 140,000 T cells in blood samples.

The time point was: pretreatment peripheral blood. The study collected 1 to 8 samples per patient, pretreatment and on-treatment. The CDR3 length is 13 residues. V gave up 5 bases and J gave up 6 bases, with 12 bases separating them. Germline CDR1 reads SGHTA; CDR2 reads FQGNSA. Points from the study as a whole: Pretreatment TCR clonality in blood, when below the median, was predictive of better survival.

This table comes from immunoSEQ multiplex PCR, and its TCRdb copy is limited to in-frame clones, with some not included. The sample yields 40,000 to 60,000 clones, roughly four fifths seen once. The chain links TRBV7-2 to TRBJ2-3; perhaps TRBD2 as D (5 bases). The material sequenced was PBMCs, taken around atezolizumab (anti-PD-L1) treatment. The TCR originated in a man in his sixties or seventies with urothelial cancer. The CDR3 coding sequence is TGTGCCAGCAGCCCGCGGGTGTTCGATACGCAGTATTTT. Its translation: CASSPRVFDTQYF.